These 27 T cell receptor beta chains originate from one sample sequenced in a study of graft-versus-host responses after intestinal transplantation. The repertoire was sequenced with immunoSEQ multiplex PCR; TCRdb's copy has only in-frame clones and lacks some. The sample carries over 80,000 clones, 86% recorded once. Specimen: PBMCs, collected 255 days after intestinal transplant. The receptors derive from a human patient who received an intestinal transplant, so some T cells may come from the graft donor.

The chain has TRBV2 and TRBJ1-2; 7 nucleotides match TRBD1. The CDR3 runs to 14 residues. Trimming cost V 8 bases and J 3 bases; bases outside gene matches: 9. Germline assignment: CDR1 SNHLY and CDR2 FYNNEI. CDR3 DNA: TGTGCCAGCTTGGCAGGGACAGATTACTATGGCTACACCTTC. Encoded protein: CASLAGTDYYGYTF.

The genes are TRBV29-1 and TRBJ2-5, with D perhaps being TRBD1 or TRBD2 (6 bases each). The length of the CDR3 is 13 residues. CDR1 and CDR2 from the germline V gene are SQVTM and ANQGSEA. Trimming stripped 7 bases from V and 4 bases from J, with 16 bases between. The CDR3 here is CSADEGGRETQYF. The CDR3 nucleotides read TGCAGCGCCGATGAGGGGGGCCGAGAGACCCAGTACTTC.

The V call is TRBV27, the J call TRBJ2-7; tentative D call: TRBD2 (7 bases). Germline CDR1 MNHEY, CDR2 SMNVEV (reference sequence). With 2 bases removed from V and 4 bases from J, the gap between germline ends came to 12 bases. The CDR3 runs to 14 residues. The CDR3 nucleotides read TGTGCCAGCAGTTTAGCGGGGGCAGAGTACGAGCAGTACTTC. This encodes CASSLAGAEYEQYF.

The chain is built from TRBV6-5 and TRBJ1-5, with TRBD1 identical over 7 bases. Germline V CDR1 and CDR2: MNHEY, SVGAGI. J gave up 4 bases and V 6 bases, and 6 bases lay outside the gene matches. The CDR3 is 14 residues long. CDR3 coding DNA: TGTGCCAGCAGAGGTACAGGGGAGAATCAGCCCCAGCATTTT. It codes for CASRGTGENQPQHF.

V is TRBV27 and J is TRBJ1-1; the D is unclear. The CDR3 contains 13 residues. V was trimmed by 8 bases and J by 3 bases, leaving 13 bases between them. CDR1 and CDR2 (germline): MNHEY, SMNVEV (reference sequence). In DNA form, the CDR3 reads TGTGCCAGCGGTGAAAGAAGATACACTGAAGCTTTCTTT. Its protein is CASGERRYTEAFF.

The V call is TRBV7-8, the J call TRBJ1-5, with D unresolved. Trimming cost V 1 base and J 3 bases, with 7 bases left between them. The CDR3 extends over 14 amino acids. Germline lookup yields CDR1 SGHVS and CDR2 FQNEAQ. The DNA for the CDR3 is TGTGCCAGCAGCTTAGAGGGCAACAATCAGCCCCAGCATTTT. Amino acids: CASSLEGNNQPQHF.

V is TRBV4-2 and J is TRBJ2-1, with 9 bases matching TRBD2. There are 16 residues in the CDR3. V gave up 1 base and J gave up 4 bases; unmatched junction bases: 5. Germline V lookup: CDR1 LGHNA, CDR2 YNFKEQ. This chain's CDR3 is CASSQGAGGEYNEQFF. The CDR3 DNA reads TGTGCCAGCAGCCAAGGAGCGGGGGGAGAATACAATGAGCAGTTCTTC.

DNA of the CDR3: TGCGCCAGCAGCTTGGGAGCGGGAGTAGAGCAGTACTTC. Translating it yields CASSLGAGVEQYF. V is TRBV5-1 and J is TRBJ2-7, with TRBD2 matching over 8 bases. With 0 bases clipped from V and 7 bases from J, the junction kept 3 bases outside the gene matches. Germline-derived CDR1 and CDR2 are SGHRS and YFSETQ. There are 13 residues in the CDR3. Filled out from reference TRBV5-1 and TRBJ2-7, the complete variable domain reads KAGVTQTPRYLIKTRGQQVTLSCSPISGHRSVSWYQQTPGQGLQFLFEYFSETQRNKGNFPGRFSGRQFSNSRSEMNVSTLELGDSALYLCASSLGAGVEQYFGPGTRLTVT.

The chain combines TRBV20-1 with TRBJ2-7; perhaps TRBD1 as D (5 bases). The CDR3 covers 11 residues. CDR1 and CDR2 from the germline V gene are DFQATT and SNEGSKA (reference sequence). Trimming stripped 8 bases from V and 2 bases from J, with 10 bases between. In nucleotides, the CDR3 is TGCAGTTCTCAGGGCGCCTACGAGCAGTACTTC. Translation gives CSSQGAYEQYF.

Written as DNA, the CDR3 is TGCGCCAGCAGCCAAGAACAGGCTCTCTACGAGCAGTACTTC. Translated, it gives CASSQEQALYEQYF. This chain connects TRBV4-1 to TRBJ2-7; D might be TRBD1 (5 bases). CDR3 size: 14 residues. Trimming removed 0 bases at V and 3 bases at J, with 9 bases between. CDR1 and CDR2 (germline): MGHRA, YSYEKL.

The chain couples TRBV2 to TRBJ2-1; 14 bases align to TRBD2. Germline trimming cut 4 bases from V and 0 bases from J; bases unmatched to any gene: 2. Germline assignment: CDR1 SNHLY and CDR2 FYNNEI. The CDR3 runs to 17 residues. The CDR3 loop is CASSGTSGGYSYNEQFF. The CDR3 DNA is TGTGCCAGCAGTGGGACTAGCGGGGGGTACTCCTACAATGAGCAGTTCTTC. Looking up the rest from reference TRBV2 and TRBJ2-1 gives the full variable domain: EPEVTQTPSHQVTQMGQEVILRCVPISNHLYFYWYRQILGQKVEFLVSFYNNEISEKSEIFDDQFSVERPDGSNFTLKIRSTKLEDSAMYFCASSGTSGGYSYNEQFFGPGTRLTVL.

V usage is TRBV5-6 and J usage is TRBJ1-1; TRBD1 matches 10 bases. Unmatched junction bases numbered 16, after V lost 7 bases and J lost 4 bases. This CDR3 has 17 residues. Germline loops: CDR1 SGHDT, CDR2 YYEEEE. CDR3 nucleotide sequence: TGTGCCAGCCTTCAGGGACAGGGGTCTCTCTGGGGCACTGAAGCTTTCTTT. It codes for CASLQGQGSLWGTEAFF.

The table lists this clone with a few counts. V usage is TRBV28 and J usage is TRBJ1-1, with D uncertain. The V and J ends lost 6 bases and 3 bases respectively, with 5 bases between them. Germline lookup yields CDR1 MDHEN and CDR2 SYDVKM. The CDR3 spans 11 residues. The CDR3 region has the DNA TGTGCCAGCAGCACGGACACTGAAGCTTTCTTT. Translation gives CASSTDTEAFF.

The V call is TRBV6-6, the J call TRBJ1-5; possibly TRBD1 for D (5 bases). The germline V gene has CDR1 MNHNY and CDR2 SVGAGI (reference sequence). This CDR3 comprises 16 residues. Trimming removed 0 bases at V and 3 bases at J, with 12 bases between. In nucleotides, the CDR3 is TGTGCCAGCAGTTACTCGGACCGGGGCTCCAATCAGCCCCAGCATTTT. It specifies CASSYSDRGSNQPQHF.

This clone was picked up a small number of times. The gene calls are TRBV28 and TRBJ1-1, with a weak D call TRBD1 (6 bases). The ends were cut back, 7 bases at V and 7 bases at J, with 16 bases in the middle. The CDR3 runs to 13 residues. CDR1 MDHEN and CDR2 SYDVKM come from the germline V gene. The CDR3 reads CASTFGGAVEAFF. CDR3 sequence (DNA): TGTGCCAGCACCTTCGGGGGCGCGGTTGAAGCTTTCTTT.

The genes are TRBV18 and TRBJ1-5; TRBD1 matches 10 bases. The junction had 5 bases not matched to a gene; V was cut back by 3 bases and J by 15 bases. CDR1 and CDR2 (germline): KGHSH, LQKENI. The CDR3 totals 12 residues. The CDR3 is CASSPGTGVWHF. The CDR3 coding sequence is TGTGCCAGCTCACCCGGGACAGGGGTTTGGCATTTT.

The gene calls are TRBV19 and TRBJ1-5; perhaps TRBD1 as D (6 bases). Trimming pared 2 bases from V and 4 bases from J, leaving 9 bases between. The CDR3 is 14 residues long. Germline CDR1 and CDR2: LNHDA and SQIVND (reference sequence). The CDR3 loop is CASSIKGGNQPQHF. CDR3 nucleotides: TGTGCCAGTAGTATAAAAGGGGGGAATCAGCCCCAGCATTTT.

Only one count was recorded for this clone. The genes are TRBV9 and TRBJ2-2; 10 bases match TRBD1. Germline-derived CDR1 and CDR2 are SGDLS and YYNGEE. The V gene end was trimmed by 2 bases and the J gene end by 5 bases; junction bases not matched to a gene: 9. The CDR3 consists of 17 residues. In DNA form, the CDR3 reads TGTGCCAGCAGCGTTCCGAAGGACAGGGGGAATACCGGGGAGCTGTTTTTT. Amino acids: CASSVPKDRGNTGELFF.

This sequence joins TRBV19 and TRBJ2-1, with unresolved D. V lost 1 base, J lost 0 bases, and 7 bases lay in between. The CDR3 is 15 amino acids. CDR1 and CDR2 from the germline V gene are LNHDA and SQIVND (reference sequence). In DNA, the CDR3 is TGTGCCAGTAGTATAGGACACCTCTCCTACAATGAGCAGTTCTTC. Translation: CASSIGHLSYNEQFF.

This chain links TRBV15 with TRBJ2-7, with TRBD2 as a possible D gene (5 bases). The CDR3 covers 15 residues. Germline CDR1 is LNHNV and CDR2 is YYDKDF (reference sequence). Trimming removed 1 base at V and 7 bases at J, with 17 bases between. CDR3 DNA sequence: TGTGCCACCAGCAGAGGTGGGATTCAGCGGAGGGAGCAGTACTTC. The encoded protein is CATSRGGIQRREQYF.

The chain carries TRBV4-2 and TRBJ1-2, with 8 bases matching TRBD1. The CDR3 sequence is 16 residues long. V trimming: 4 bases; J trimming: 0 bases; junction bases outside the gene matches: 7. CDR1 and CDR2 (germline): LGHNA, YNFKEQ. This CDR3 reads CASSRDWTGTNYGYTF. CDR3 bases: TGTGCCAGCAGCCGAGATTGGACAGGGACTAACTATGGCTACACCTTC.

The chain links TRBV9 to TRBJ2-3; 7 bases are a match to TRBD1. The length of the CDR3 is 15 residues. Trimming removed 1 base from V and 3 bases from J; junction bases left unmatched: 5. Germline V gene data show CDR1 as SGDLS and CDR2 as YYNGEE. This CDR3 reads CASSVREGATDTQYF. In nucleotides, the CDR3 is TGTGCCAGCAGCGTACGTGAGGGGGCTACAGATACGCAGTATTTT.

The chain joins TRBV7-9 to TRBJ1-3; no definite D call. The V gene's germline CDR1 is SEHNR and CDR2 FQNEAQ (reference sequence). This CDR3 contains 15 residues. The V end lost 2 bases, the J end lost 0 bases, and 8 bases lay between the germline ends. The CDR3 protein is CASSLLRSSGNTIYF. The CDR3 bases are TGTGCCAGCAGCTTATTAAGGAGCTCTGGAAACACCATATATTTT.

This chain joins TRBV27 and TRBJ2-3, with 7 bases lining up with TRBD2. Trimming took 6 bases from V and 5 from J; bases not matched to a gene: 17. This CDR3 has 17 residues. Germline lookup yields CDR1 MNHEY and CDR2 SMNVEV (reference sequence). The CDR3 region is CASSVDPPGLIKDTQYF. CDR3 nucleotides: TGTGCCAGCAGCGTCGACCCCCCGGGACTAATAAAAGATACGCAGTATTTT.

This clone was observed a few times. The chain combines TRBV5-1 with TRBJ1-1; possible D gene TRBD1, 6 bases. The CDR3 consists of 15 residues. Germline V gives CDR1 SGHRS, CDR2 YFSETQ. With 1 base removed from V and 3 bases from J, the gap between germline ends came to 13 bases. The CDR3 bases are TGCGCCAGCAGCTTGAGAACAGGGAAGGACACTGAAGCTTTCTTT. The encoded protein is CASSLRTGKDTEAFF.

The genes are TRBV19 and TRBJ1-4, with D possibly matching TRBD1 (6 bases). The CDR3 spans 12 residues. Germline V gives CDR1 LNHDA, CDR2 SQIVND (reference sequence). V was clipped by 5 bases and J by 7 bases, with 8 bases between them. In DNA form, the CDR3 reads TGTGCCAGTAGTGGGGGCCGTGAAAAACTGTTTTTT. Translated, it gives CASSGGREKLFF. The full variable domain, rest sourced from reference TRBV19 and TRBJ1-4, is DGGITQSPKYLFRKEGQNVTLSCEQNLNHDAMYWYRQDPGQGLRLIYYSQIVNDFQKGDIAEGYSVSREKKESFPLTVTSAQKNPTAFYLCASSGGREKLFFGSGTQLSVL.

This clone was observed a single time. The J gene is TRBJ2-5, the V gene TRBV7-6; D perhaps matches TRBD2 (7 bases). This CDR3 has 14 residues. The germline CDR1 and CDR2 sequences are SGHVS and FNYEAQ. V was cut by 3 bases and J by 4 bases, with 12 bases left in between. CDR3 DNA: TGTGCCAGCAGCTTGAGGGGGGGCTCAGAGACCCAGTACTTC. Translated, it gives CASSLRGGSETQYF.